This T cell receptor (beta chain) was captured in a study of cytomegalovirus exposure and HLA in healthy donors. Germline V gene sequence: CDR1 LGHNA, CDR2 YNFKEQ. Trimming took 1 base from V and 1 from J, leaving 10 bases between them. The CDR3 is made up of 15 amino acids. 60 Vbeta and 13 Jbeta primers were used in PCR. Clones were read by immunoSEQ multiplex PCR, and TCRdb kept only the in-frame ones, dropping some. The repertoire includes around 200,000 clones, approximately 79% of them detected once, and 1.5% to 2% sits in the top ten. This TCR was recovered from a man younger than 30 in good health and CMV-seronegative. J is TRBJ1-1 and V is TRBV4-2; TRBD1 is a possible D gene (5 bases). Material: PBMCs. The CDR3 loop is CASSQVQGPNTEAFF. The CDR3 DNA sequence: TGTGCCAGCAGCCAAGTGCAGGGCCCGAACACTGAAGCTTTCTTT.